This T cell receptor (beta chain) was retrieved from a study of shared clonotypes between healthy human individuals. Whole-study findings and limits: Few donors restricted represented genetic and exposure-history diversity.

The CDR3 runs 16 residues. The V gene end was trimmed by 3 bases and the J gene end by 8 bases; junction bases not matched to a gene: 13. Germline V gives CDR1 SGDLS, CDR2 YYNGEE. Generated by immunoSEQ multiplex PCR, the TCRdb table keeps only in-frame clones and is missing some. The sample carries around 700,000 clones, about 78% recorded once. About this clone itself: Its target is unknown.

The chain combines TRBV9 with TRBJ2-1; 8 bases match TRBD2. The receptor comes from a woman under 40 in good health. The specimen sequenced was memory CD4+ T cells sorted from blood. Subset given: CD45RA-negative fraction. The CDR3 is CASSGSTGTSLHEQFF. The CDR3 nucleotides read TGTGCCAGCAGCGGATCGACCGGGACTAGTCTCCATGAGCAGTTCTTC.